This T cell receptor (beta chain) was found in a study of cytomegalovirus exposure and HLA in healthy donors. Whole-study results and caveats: Excluded were some V segments that proved indistinguishable, including TRBV6-2 and TRBV6-3. Under in vitro conditions, three CMV-associated chains were confirmed as specific for CMV antigens.

Germline V lookup: CDR1 SQVTM, CDR2 ANQGSEA. V was clipped by 1 base and J by 3 bases, with 13 bases between them. There are 14 residues in the CDR3. The PCR had 60 Vbeta and 13 Jbeta primers. Here immunoSEQ multiplex PCR was the method, and the copy in TCRdb shows in-frame clones only, minus some. This listing includes about 140,000 clones. Details on this clone: Its antigen is not known.

The chain links TRBV29-1 to TRBJ2-7; no clear D. This sequence originates from a woman between 18 and 29 years old in good health and CMV-seronegative. The sequenced sample consisted of PBMCs. This chain's CDR3 is CSVEAHLGGYEQYF. DNA for the CDR3: TGCAGCGTTGAAGCTCACCTAGGTGGCTACGAGCAGTACTTC.